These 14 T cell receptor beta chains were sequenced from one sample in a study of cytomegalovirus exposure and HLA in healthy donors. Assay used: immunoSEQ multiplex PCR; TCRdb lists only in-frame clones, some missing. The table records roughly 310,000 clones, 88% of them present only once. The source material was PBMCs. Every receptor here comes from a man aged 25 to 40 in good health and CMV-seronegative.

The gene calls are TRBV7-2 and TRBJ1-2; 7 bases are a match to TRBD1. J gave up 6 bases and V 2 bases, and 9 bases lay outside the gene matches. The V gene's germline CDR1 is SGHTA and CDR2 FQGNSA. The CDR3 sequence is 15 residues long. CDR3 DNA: TGTGCCAGCAGCTTACTGGGCAGGGGGACTGATGGCTACACCTTC. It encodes CASSLLGRGTDGYTF.

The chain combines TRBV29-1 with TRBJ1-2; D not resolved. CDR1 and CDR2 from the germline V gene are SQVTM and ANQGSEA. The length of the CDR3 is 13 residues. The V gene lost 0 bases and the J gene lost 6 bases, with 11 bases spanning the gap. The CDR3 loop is CSVEDLERDGYTF. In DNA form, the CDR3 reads TGCAGCGTTGAAGATCTGGAGAGGGATGGCTACACCTTC.

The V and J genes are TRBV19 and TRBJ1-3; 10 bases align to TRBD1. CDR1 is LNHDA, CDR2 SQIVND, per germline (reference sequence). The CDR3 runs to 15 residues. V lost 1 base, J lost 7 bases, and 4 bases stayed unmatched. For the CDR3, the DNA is TGTGCCAGTAGTATAGGACAGGGGGCCTGGAACACCATATATTTT. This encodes CASSIGQGAWNTIYF.

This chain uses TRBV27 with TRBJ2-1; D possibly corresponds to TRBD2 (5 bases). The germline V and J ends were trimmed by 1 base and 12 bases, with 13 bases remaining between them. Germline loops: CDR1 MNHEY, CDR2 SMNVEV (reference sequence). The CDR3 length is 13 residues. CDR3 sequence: CASSLYLGSLQFF. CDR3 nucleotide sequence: TGTGCCAGCAGTTTATATTTAGGGAGCCTGCAGTTCTTC.

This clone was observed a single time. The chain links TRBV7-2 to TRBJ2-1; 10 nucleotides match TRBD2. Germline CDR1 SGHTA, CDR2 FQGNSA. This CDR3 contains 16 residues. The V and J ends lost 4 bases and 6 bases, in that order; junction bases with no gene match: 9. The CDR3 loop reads CASSSGTVAGGNEQFF. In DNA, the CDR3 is TGTGCCAGCAGCTCCGGGACGGTAGCGGGGGGCAATGAGCAGTTCTTC.

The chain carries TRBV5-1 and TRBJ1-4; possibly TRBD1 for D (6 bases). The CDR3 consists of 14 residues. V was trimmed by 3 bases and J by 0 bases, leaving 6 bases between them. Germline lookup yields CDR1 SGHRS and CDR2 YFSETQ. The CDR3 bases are TGCGCCAGCAGCTGGGGGCCAACTAATGAAAAACTGTTTTTT. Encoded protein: CASSWGPTNEKLFF.

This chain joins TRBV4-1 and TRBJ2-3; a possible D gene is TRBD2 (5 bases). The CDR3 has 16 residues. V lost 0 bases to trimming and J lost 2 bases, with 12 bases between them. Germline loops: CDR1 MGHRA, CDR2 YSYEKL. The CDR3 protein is CASSQEAGRATDTQYF. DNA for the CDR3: TGCGCCAGCAGCCAAGAGGCGGGTAGGGCCACAGATACGCAGTATTTT.

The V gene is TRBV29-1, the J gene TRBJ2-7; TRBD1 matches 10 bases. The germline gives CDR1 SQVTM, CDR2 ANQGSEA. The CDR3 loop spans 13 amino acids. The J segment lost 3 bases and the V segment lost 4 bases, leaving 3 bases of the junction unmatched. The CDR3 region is CSVAGTGDYEQYF. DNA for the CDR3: TGCAGCGTTGCCGGGACAGGGGACTACGAGCAGTACTTC.

The CDR3 bases are TGTGCCAGCAGTTCTAGCGGGGCGGGGGCAGAGACCCAGTACTTC. Translating gives CASSSSGAGAETQYF. The J gene is TRBJ2-5, the V gene TRBV6-5, with 9 nucleotides matching TRBD2. With V trimmed by 4 bases and J by 4 bases, 7 bases remained unmatched. CDR1 and CDR2 (germline): MNHEY, SVGAGI. The CDR3 is made up of 15 amino acids.

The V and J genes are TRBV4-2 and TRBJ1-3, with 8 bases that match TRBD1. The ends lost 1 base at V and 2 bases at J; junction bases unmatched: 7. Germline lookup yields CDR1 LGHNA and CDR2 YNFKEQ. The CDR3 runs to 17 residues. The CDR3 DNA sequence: TGTGCCAGCAGCCAAGTAATGGACAGGGTTGCTGGAAACACCATATATTTT. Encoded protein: CASSQVMDRVAGNTIYF.

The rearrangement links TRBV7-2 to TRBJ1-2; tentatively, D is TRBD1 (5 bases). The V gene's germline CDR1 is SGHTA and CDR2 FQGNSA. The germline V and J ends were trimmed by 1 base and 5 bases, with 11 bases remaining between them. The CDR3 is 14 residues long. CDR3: CASSLGGLIYGYTF. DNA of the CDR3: TGTGCCAGCAGCTTAGGGGGACTGATTTATGGCTACACCTTC.

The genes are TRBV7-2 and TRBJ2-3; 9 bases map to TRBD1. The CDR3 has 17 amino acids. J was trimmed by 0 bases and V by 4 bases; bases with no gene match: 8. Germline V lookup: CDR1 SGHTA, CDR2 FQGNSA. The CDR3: CASSSPPTGGSTDTQYF. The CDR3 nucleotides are TGTGCCAGCAGCTCCCCCCCGACAGGGGGAAGCACAGATACGCAGTATTTT.

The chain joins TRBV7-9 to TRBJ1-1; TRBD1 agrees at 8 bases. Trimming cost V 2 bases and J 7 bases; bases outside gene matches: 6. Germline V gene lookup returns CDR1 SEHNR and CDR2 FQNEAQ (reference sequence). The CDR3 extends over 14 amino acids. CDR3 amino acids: CASSLFHRGNEAFF. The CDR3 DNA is TGTGCCAGCAGCTTATTCCACAGGGGGAATGAAGCTTTCTTT.

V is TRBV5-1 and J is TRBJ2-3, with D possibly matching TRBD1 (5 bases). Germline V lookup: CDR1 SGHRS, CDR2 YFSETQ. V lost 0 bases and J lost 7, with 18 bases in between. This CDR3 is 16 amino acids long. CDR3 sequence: CASSLGSTEPANTQYF. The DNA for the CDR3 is TGCGCCAGCAGCTTGGGGTCGACAGAGCCAGCGAATACGCAGTATTTT.